This TCR beta chain originates from a study of PD-1 blockade in classical Hodgkin lymphoma. Background on the study: Administration of nivolumab to patients was at 3 mg/kg intravenously every 2 weeks.

Time point reported: cycle 4 day 1 (C4D1), after around six weeks of nivolumab. Relapses following autologous stem cell transplantation were seen in all patients, with brentuximab vedotin exposure varying. On this clone itself: No antigen is known for it.

Produced via immunoSEQ multiplex PCR; TCRdb's table is partial and in-frame only. Of just under 65,000 clones in the sample, about 89% were seen once. Germline V lookup: CDR1 MNHEY, CDR2 SVGAGI. This CDR3 contains 13 residues. V lost 5 bases and J lost 5, with 10 bases in between. Broader study findings: Complete responders matched newly diagnosed patients in baseline diversity. CD4+ TCR diversity rose significantly by C4D1, and CD8+ TCR diversity did not. Nivolumab starters within 1 year of ASCT were excluded.

The specimen comprised peripheral blood mononuclear cells (PBMCs), sampled before the fourth cycle of nivolumab. This chain links TRBV6-5 with TRBJ1-5, with D possibly TRBD1 on 5 matching bases. This TCR was sampled from a human donor with classical Hodgkin lymphoma. The CDR3 DNA sequence: TGTGCCAGCAGTGTCAGGGTGGATCAGCCCCAGCATTTT. Translating gives CASSVRVDQPQHF.